This TCR beta chain was captured in a study of T cells in Graves' hyperthyroidism and ophthalmopathy. RNA transcripts provided the source from which TCR beta CDR3 regions were amplified. The HTBI set primed first-round TCR CDR3 RT-PCR. TCRdb fed the multiplex PCR reads into MiXCR, producing one record per CDR3 protein. The repertoire consists of approximately 610,000 distinct CDR3 sequences, with approximately 15% occurring once and the leading ten covering about 3.9%. For ophthalmopathy patients, the Clinical Activity Score was at least 3 and the NOSPECS grade at least 4; duration was under 3 months. The specimen was blood. This sequence originates from a woman in her 40s with Graves' ophthalmopathy.

CDR3 loop: CASSLATLTHEQYF. The DNA for the CDR3 is TGTGCCAGCAGCTTAGCCACTTTGACCCACGAGCAGTACTTC. V and J are TRBV7-9 and TRBJ2-7; no definite D call. V was pared by 0 bases and J by 5 bases, with 11 bases between. Germline V CDR1 and CDR2: SEHNR, FQNEAQ (reference sequence). The CDR3 runs 14 residues.